A single TCR beta chain is shown here with its context. The antigen remains unidentified. The CDR3 is 15 amino acids. Germline loops: CDR1 MNHEY, CDR2 SMNVEV (reference sequence). The data belong to a study of cytomegalovirus exposure and HLA in healthy donors. Overall study context: Approximately 180 million T cells yielded under 130 million unique TCR beta sequences in earlier analysis. An early release of data contained roughly 86 million unique TCRs, which came from HLA-typed donors.

Researchers ran the PCR with 60 Vbeta and 13 Jbeta primers. Method: immunoSEQ multiplex PCR; TCRdb's copy keeps in-frame clones and lacks some. The table records about 170,000 clones, roughly four fifths of them present only once. General study findings and limits: Presence/absence analyses treated sequencing depth as roughly uniform across donors.

This chain joins TRBV27 and TRBJ2-5; 8 nucleotides agree with TRBD2. Judging by the DNA end, TRBJ2-7 fits better; the J call may be wrong. The sequenced sample was PBMCs. The receptor comes from a female donor in good health and CMV-seronegative. The CDR3 coding sequence is TGTGCCAGCAGTCCCGGACTAGCCAGAGGACACGAGCAGTACTTC. This sequence encodes CASSPGLARGHEQYF.